Presented here are 7 T cell receptor beta chains from one specimen sequenced in a study of CD8+CD57+ T cells in acquired aplastic anemia. It was patients with CD8+CD57+ cell expansion by flow cytometry who were chosen for sequencing. TCR beta VDJ and CDR3 profiles were obtained from a genomic DNA template. TCRdb fed the reads into MiXCR, producing one record per CDR3 protein. The table lists 450,000 to 550,000 distinct CDR3 sequences, around 30% of them singletons. The sample comprised sorted CD4+, CD8+, or CD8+CD57+ T cells (not recorded which) from PBMCs. The receptors were sampled from a human donor with aplastic anemia.

The rearrangement joins TRBV2 to TRBJ1-2; TRBD1 is a possible D gene (5 bases). This CDR3 is built from 14 residues. Per germline, CDR1 SNHLY and CDR2 FYNNEI. V shed 7 bases and J shed 6 bases, with 18 bases lying between them. The CDR3 sequence: CASNGQPDGDGYTF. In nucleotides, the CDR3 is TGTGCCAGCAATGGACAACCCGACGGGGATGGCTACACCTTC.

This clonotype showed up many times. This rearrangement joins TRBV11-2 to TRBJ1-2, with D perhaps matching TRBD1 (5 bases). The CDR3 is made up of 15 amino acids. The V end lost 4 bases, the J end lost 8 bases, and 20 bases lay between the germline ends. CDR1 is SGHAT, CDR2 FQNNGV, per germline. For the CDR3, the DNA is TGTGCCAGCAGCTCTGCAACTCCAGGGCTCAGCGGCTACACCTTC. Encoded protein: CASSSATPGLSGYTF. The complete variable domain, with remaining parts taken from reference TRBV11-2 and TRBJ1-2, reads EAGVAQSPRYKIIEKRQSVAFWCNPISGHATLYWYQQILGQGPKLLIQFQNNGVVDDSQLPKDRFSAERLKGVDSTLKIQPAKLEDSAVYLCASSSATPGLSGYTFGSGTRLTVV.

The chain joins TRBV6-1 to TRBJ1-3, with a weak D call TRBD1 (5 bases). V was cut by 8 bases and J by 4 bases, with 18 bases left in between. The germline CDR1 and CDR2 sequences are MNHNS and SASEGT. The CDR3 extends over 15 amino acids. Here the CDR3 reads CASDQGLPGGNTIYF. CDR3 nucleotides: TGTGCCAGCGATCAGGGATTGCCGGGGGGAAACACCATATATTTT.

The chain's CDR3 is CASSIVRGNEQFF. DNA for the CDR3: TGTGCCAGTAGTATAGTTCGGGGGAATGAGCAGTTCTTC. The chain uses TRBV19 and TRBJ2-1; a weak D match, TRBD2 (6 bases). This CDR3 spans 13 amino acids. The germline V and J ends were trimmed by 1 base and 7 bases, with 8 bases remaining between them. The V gene's germline CDR1 is LNHDA and CDR2 SQIVND (reference sequence).

This clonotype was detected only once. One junction end does not reproduce the germline sequence, and a read error may be involved. The V call is TRBV10-3, the J call TRBJ1-2; D not certain. The CDR3 is made up of 13 amino acids. The germline CDR1 and CDR2 sequences are ENHRY and SYGVKD. CDR3 bases: TGTGCCATCAGAGGAACGTCGGGCTATGGATACACCTTC. It yields the protein CAIRGTSGYGYTF.

J is TRBJ2-7 and V is TRBV19; no clear D gene. This CDR3 is built from 14 residues. The V and J ends lost 3 bases and 0 bases respectively, with 9 bases between them. The germline gives CDR1 LNHDA, CDR2 SQIVND (reference sequence). The CDR3 sequence: CASSIADFSYEQYF. For the CDR3, the DNA is TGTGCCAGTAGTATTGCCGATTTCTCCTACGAGCAGTACTTC.

This clonotype occurred a few times. The chain employs TRBV20-1 and TRBJ1-1; 8 bases map to TRBD1. The germline V gene has CDR1 DFQATT and CDR2 SNEGSKA (reference sequence). The J segment lost 3 bases and the V segment lost 1 base, leaving 1 base of the junction unmatched. The CDR3 sequence is 13 residues long. CDR3 sequence (DNA): TGCAGTGCTAGAGTACAGGGGGACACTGAAGCTTTCTTT. Protein: CSARVQGDTEAFF.